The present TCR beta chain was sequenced within a study of T cells after posttransplantation cyclophosphamide. Whole-study findings and limits: Donor-recipient repertoire similarity was low at 1-2 months, rising over year one. Recipient CMV seropositivity and CMV reactivation strongly tracked TRB clonality. TRB overlap between skin or GI tissue T cells and blood was limited.

The V gene's germline CDR1 is SNHLY and CDR2 FYNNEI. The trim removed 3 bases at V and 0 bases at J, leaving 7 bases unmatched. The length of the CDR3 is 17 residues. Busulfan-fludarabine conditioning, marrow transplant, and cyclophosphamide on days +3 and +4 were administered. Sequenced by immunoSEQ multiplex PCR; TCRdb stores in-frame clones only, minus some. The sample yields 6,500 to 8,000 clones, without any singletons. There are many counts of this clone. What it binds is not known. The sample here was PBMCs, taken 94 days after allogeneic stem cell transplant with posttransplant cyclophosphamide. The chain employs TRBV2 and TRBJ1-2; TRBD1 matches at 10 bases. The source is a female patient between 55 and 75 years old who received an allogeneic stem cell transplant from an unrelated donor, was CMV-positive, and had acute GVHD only. Some T cells may be the graft donor's. The DNA of the CDR3 is TGTGCCAGCAGTGATCAGGACAGGGGGGTCACTAACTATGGCTACACCTTC. Encoded protein: CASSDQDRGVTNYGYTF.